Listed below are T cell receptor beta chains from one sample, sequenced in a study of cytotoxic CD8 clonotypes in ibrutinib-treated CLL. Method: immunoSEQ multiplex PCR; TCRdb's copy keeps in-frame clones and lacks some. The sample lists about 80,000 clones, 75% to 85% occurring once. This material consisted of PBMCs, taken after 12 months of ibrutinib treatment. The receptors were gathered from a human donor with chronic lymphocytic leukemia. CDR3s include the opening cysteine and the closing phenylalanine or tryptophan. A D gene is named only where the DNA matches it firmly. Only part of the rows carry a size: once, few, many, or a class if the clone is expanded.

TGCAGCGTCCTCGGGCGACGGAACACCGGGGAGCTGTTTTTT	CSVLGRRNTGELFF	NA	TRBV29-1	NA	TRBJ2-2
TGTGCCGTGGGGCTAGCGGGGCGGAATGAGCAGTTCTTC	CAVGLAGRNEQFF	NA	TRBV19	TRBD2	TRBJ2-1
TGTGCCAGCCAACGCGGGGCCCCTAATGAAAAACTGTTTTTT	CASQRGAPNEKLFF	NA	TRBV6-5	NA	TRBJ1-4
TGCAGCGTTGAAGAAGGGAGTCGTGAAGCTTTCTTT	CSVEEGSREAFF	NA	TRBV29-1	NA	TRBJ1-1
TGTGCCAGCAGCCCCCAGGGTACCCCAGGCCTCATCTACGAGCAGTACTTC	CASSPQGTPGLIYEQYF	NA	TRBV7-2	NA	TRBJ2-7
TGTGCCAGCAGTTTAAGGGGGCCCGGGACAGGGAGCTCCTACAATGAGCAGTTCTTC	CASSLRGPGTGSSYNEQFF	NA	TRBV27	TRBD1	TRBJ2-1
TGTGCCAGCAGTTTAAGGGGGGCAGCTGAAAAACTGTTTTTT	CASSLRGAAEKLFF	NA	TRBV27	NA	TRBJ1-4
TGCGCCAGCAGTGAGTCTAGGGGTCGCACAGATACGCAGTATTTT	CASSESRGRTDTQYF	NA	TRBV10-1	NA	TRBJ2-3
TGCGCCAGCAGCCACGTTATTCAAACACCAAGGACTAACTATGGCTACACCTTC	CASSHVIQTPRTNYGYTF	NA	TRBV4-1	NA	TRBJ1-2
TGTGCCTGGGACCCGGGACAGGGTTACACTGAAGCTTTCTTT	CAWDPGQGYTEAFF	NA	TRBV30	TRBD1	TRBJ1-1
TGTGCCAGCAGGTGGGGGTTAGCGGCGAAGAGGATAGATACGCAGTATTTT	CASRWGLAAKRIDTQYF	NA	TRBV28	NA	TRBJ2-3
TGCGCCAGCAGCAGAGGGAATGTTTTAAATGAGCAGTTCTTC	CASSRGNVLNEQFF	NA	TRBV5-1	NA	TRBJ2-1
TGTGCCAGCAGTTTTGTGCCCAATAATGAAAAACTGTTTTTT	CASSFVPNNEKLFF	few	TRBV27	NA	TRBJ1-4
TGCGCCAGCAGCCAAGATCTCCGGGGGACAGGCGGGGGAAAACTGTTTTTT	CASSQDLRGTGGGKLFF	NA	TRBV4-1	TRBD1	TRBJ1-4
TGTGCCAGTAGTGCATCACAGGGGCAGTTCTTC	CASSASQGQFF	NA	TRBV19	NA	TRBJ2-1
TGTGCCAGCAGCTTATGGGGTAATGAAAAACTGTTTTTT	CASSLWGNEKLFF	NA	TRBV7-6	NA	TRBJ1-4
TGTGCCAGCAGCCCTGGGGCCGCGGCCTCTGGAAACACCATATATTTT	CASSPGAAASGNTIYF	NA	TRBV7-9	NA	TRBJ1-3
TGTGCCAGCAGTTTCGGGGACCCCCCGGGCTACACCTTC	CASSFGDPPGYTF	NA	TRBV6-5	NA	TRBJ1-2
TGTGCCAGCAGCTCGACAGGGGGCGGTGGAAACACCATATATTTT	CASSSTGGGGNTIYF	NA	TRBV6-5	TRBD1	TRBJ1-3
TGTGCCAGCAGTTTATGGGACGGCGGGAGGACCTCCCGGTGGAGCAATGAGCAGTTCTTC	CASSLWDGGRTSRWSNEQFF	NA	TRBV27	TRBD2	TRBJ2-1
TGTGCCAGCAGCCCCCCTTGGGGGAGGGGGGCAGATACGCAGTATTTT	CASSPPWGRGADTQYF	few	TRBV14	NA	TRBJ2-3
TGTGCCAGCAGACCCGGGACTAGCGGGAATTATGAGCAGTTCTTC	CASRPGTSGNYEQFF	NA	TRBV27	TRBD2	TRBJ2-1
TGCGCCAGCAGCTTGGTGGGTGGGGACGAGCAGTACTTC	CASSLVGGDEQYF	NA	TRBV5-1	NA	TRBJ2-7
TGTGCCAGCAGTGCGGCCAACTATGGCTACACCTTC	CASSAANYGYTF	NA	TRBV2	NA	TRBJ1-2
TGTGCCAGCAGCTTAGTGGGGCCAGGGGGAGAGAATGGCTACACCTTC	CASSLVGPGGENGYTF	medium-sized	TRBV7-2	TRBD1	TRBJ1-2
TGTGCCAGCAGTCAACAGGGTCGTGGGGCCAACGTCCTGACTTTC	CASSQQGRGANVLTF	NA	TRBV6-4	NA	TRBJ2-6
TGTGCCAGCTCACCACGCACAGGGGGCTACGGCTACACCTTC	CASSPRTGGYGYTF	NA	TRBV18	TRBD1	TRBJ1-2
TGTGCCAGCAGCGAGGCCGACGGCGCTGGGGCCAACGTCCTGACTTTC	CASSEADGAGANVLTF	few	TRBV9	NA	TRBJ2-6
TGTGCCAGCACCGAGGGGACAGGATTTAGAGGCAATGAGCAGTTCTTC	CASTEGTGFRGNEQFF	NA	TRBV6-6	TRBD1	TRBJ2-1
TGTGCCAGCAGCACCCTGAGGGCCCCCTATGAAGCTTTCTTT	CASSTLRAPYEAFF	few	TRBV7-6	NA	TRBJ1-1
TGTGCCAGCACCCACCCGGCAGGTGGCCCTCAGCCCCAGCATTTT	CASTHPAGGPQPQHF	NA	TRBV6-1	NA	TRBJ1-5
TGTGCCAGCAGTTACTCGTATGGGGACAGGGGGGCTTTCTTT	CASSYSYGDRGAFF	NA	TRBV6-5	TRBD1	TRBJ1-1
TGTGCCAGCAGTTTACCCGAGAACTATGGCTACACCTTC	CASSLPENYGYTF	NA	TRBV28	NA	TRBJ1-2
TGTGCCAGCAGTCAGATCGGCGGGGCAGCGGGCATTCAGTACTTC	CASSQIGGAAGIQYF	NA	TRBV27	NA	TRBJ2-4
TGTGCCAGCAGCCCAGGGACGGCGAACACTGAAGCTTTCTTT	CASSPGTANTEAFF	NA	TRBV7-8	NA	TRBJ1-1
TGTGCCAGCAGCCCCGTAGGGCGGGCTAGGGGGGAAACCTACGAGCAGTACTTC	CASSPVGRARGETYEQYF	NA	TRBV11-2	NA	TRBJ2-7
TGTGCCAGCAGCGCCGGGCCTTCCCCCCGGCAGTACTTC	CASSAGPSPRQYF	NA	TRBV28	NA	TRBJ2-7
TGTGCTAGTGGTTTGAACCCGGGGACACTTCACTACAATGAGCAGTTCTTC	CASGLNPGTLHYNEQFF	NA	TRBV12-5	NA	TRBJ2-1
TGTGCCAGCAGCTTGCAGGGGGCGCGTACTGAAGCTTTCTTT	CASSLQGARTEAFF	few	TRBV7-9	TRBD1	TRBJ1-1
TGTGCCAGTAGGGGGCCTGGGGTCGAGCAGTACTTC	CASRGPGVEQYF	few	TRBV19	NA	TRBJ2-7
TGTGCCAGCAGCTTAGTAGTCCTTGAGACGGAGACCCAGTACTTC	CASSLVVLETETQYF	NA	TRBV7-2	NA	TRBJ2-5
TGTGCCAGCAGCCCGGAGACCGGGCAGTACTTC	CASSPETGQYF	NA	TRBV7-2	NA	TRBJ2-7
TGCGCCAGCAGCTTGGGACCCCTAGGCGACACCGGGGAGCTGTTTTTT	CASSLGPLGDTGELFF	NA	TRBV5-1	NA	TRBJ2-2
TGTGCCAGCAGCGTGGGGGGGAGCAATCAGCCCCAGCATTTT	CASSVGGSNQPQHF	NA	TRBV9	NA	TRBJ1-5
TGTGCCAGCAGCTTAGATCCAGGGGCTGGAAACACCATATATTTT	CASSLDPGAGNTIYF	NA	TRBV7-2	NA	TRBJ1-3
TGTGCCAGCAGGCAGGGTGGTAGCAATCAGCCCCAGCATTTT	CASRQGGSNQPQHF	NA	TRBV28	NA	TRBJ1-5
TGTGCCAGCAGTCCGGACACAAACTATGGCTACACCTTC	CASSPDTNYGYTF	NA	TRBV28	NA	TRBJ1-2
TGTGCCAGCAGTCTTAGCTGGGATGAGCAGTTCTTC	CASSLSWDEQFF	NA	TRBV11-1	NA	TRBJ2-1
TGTGCCAGCAGCCCCGGACAGACAGATACGCAGTATTTT	CASSPGQTDTQYF	NA	TRBV7-2	NA	TRBJ2-3
TGTGCCAGCACGCCCGGGCCCGGGGCCAACGTCCTGACTTTC	CASTPGPGANVLTF	NA	TRBV14	NA	TRBJ2-6
TGTGCCAGCAGCGCGGCGGCGGGGGGGCGTTTCAATGAGCAGTTCTTC	CASSAAAGGRFNEQFF	NA	TRBV9	TRBD2	TRBJ2-1